The present TCR beta chain was sequenced within a study of beta chain features in type 1 diabetes. Study-level results: Naive, central memory and regulatory TCRB repertoires appeared more similar among patients than healthy donors.

All of the isolated RNA was reverse transcribed, so expressed TCRB transcripts were sequenced. TCRdb keeps only in-frame clones here, not all; method: immunoSEQ multiplex PCR. The sample gives about 130,000 clones, nearly 9.5% of which show up once; 0.68% is in the top ten. Germline values: CDR1 SSHAT, CDR2 FNYEAQ (reference sequence). V gave up 5 bases and J gave up 3 bases; unmatched junction bases: 4. CDR3 length equals 15 residues. In its sample, this clone was seen a few times. The antigen remains unidentified. Sorting based on CD45RO/CCR7/CD25/CD127/CD95/CD27 separated CD4+ naive, central memory, regulatory and stem cell-like memory cells.

Sequenced material: central memory CD4+ T cells from blood. The chain is built from TRBV7-7 and TRBJ2-1; 10 bases align to TRBD1. The TCR originated in a man aged 18 to 35 in good health. The DNA of the CDR3 is TGTGCCAGCAGCCTGGGACAGGGGTACTACAATGAGCAGTTCTTC. Translating gives CASSLGQGYYNEQFF.